The 25 T cell receptor beta chains reported below all come from one sample, sequenced in a study of read filtering for tumor transcriptome and immune sequencing. Molecular barcoded adaptors covering alpha/delta and beta/gamma chains were used on roughly 400 ng RNA. TCRdb reprocessed the reads via MiXCR and lists one record per CDR3 protein. Among roughly 130,000 distinct CDR3 sequences listed, 10% to 15% were seen once. The source material was a population of CD138-negative cells sorted from bone marrow. The source is a donor at least 40 years old with multiple myeloma.

This clonotype was recorded many times. The J gene is TRBJ2-5, the V gene TRBV7-2, with 11 positions matching TRBD2. V was pared by 2 bases and J by 4 bases, with 0 bases of the junction left unmatched. This CDR3 spans 14 amino acids. Germline V gives CDR1 SGHTA, CDR2 FQGNSA. CDR3 sequence reads: CASSLLAGGETQYF. DNA for the CDR3: TGTGCCAGCAGCTTACTAGCGGGGGGAGAGACCCAGTACTTC.

This clonotype was counted ten times or more. The rearrangement links TRBV12-3 or TRBV12-4 to TRBJ2-1, with 10 bases identical to TRBD1. This CDR3 spans 20 amino acids. J lost 0 bases, V lost 1 base, and 12 bases had no gene match. Written as DNA, the CDR3 is TGTGCCAGCAGTTTAGTTTGGGGACAGGGGCTCCCTAGCTCCTACAATGAGCAGTTCTTC. Translating gives CASSLVWGQGLPSSYNEQFF.

This clonotype has at least ten counts. The V call is TRBV10-3, the J call TRBJ2-1; 9 nucleotides line up with TRBD1. Germline trimming cut 4 bases from V and 4 bases from J; bases unmatched to any gene: 8. There are 16 residues in the CDR3. Germline CDR1 reads ENHRY; CDR2 reads SYGVKD. This CDR3 is CAISASGDRVYNEQFF. The DNA of the CDR3 is TGTGCCATCAGTGCCTCGGGGGACAGGGTGTACAATGAGCAGTTCTTC.

This clonotype showed up many times. The genes are TRBV20-1 and TRBJ2-1; 9 bases match TRBD2. The CDR3 extends over 16 amino acids. The germline CDR1 and CDR2 sequences are DFQATT and SNEGSKA (reference sequence). V dropped 0 bases and J dropped 5; count of bases not matched to a gene: 8. The CDR3: CSARDVRTSVHNEQFF. CDR3 DNA: TGCAGTGCTAGAGATGTAAGGACTAGCGTCCACAATGAGCAGTTCTTC.

Many counts were recorded for this clonotype. The chain joins TRBV29-1 to TRBJ2-1, with TRBD1 matching over 9 bases. Germline V gives CDR1 SQVTM, CDR2 ANQGSEA. Trimming cost V 5 bases and J 8 bases; bases outside gene matches: 10. This CDR3 region has 14 residues. The CDR3 DNA reads as TGCAGCGTTCGTCCCGGGACAGGGATCGATGAGCAGTTCTTC. This sequence encodes CSVRPGTGIDEQFF.

This clonotype was observed at least ten times. The chain couples TRBV5-1 to TRBJ2-2; D is unclear. The CDR3 covers 14 residues. V gave up 2 bases and J gave up 2 bases, with 7 bases separating them. Looked up from germline, CDR1 is SGHRS and CDR2 is YFSETQ. CDR3 DNA sequence: TGCGCCAGCAGCTTAAGGCCAAACACCGGGGAGCTGTTTTTT. It translates to CASSLRPNTGELFF.

The chain couples TRBV4-1 to TRBJ1-5; no definite D call. Germline V gene sequence: CDR1 MGHRA, CDR2 YSYEKL. V lost 4 bases, J lost 1 base, and 8 bases lay in between. The CDR3 spans 14 residues. The CDR3: CASSRGWSNQPQHF. CDR3 nucleotides: TGCGCCAGCAGCCGAGGATGGAGCAATCAGCCCCAGCATTTT.

This clonotype has ten or more counts. The chain couples TRBV20-1 to TRBJ2-7; 9 positions match TRBD1. Trimming cost V 3 bases and J 4 bases; bases outside gene matches: 4. Germline V gene lookup returns CDR1 DFQATT and CDR2 SNEGSKA (reference sequence). This CDR3 contains 13 residues. The CDR3 bases are TGCAGTGCTAGTCAGGACAGGGGTTACGAGCAGTACTTC. This codes for CSASQDRGYEQYF.

For this clonotype: This may arise from a read error, as a much more abundant clone is one base away. The conserved closing phenylalanine or tryptophan is absent in this CDR3, likely reflecting a read error. This chain links TRBV20-1 with TRBJ1-4; no clear D gene. V dropped 3 bases and J dropped 6 bases, with 11 bases sitting between them. The CDR3 sequence is 13 residues long. The germline gives CDR1 DFQATT, CDR2 SNEGSKA (reference sequence). Here the CDR3 DNA reads TGCAGTGCTAGTAGCAGGCCACATGAAAAACTGTTTCTT. This sequence encodes CSASSRPHEKLFL.

Ten or more counts support this clonotype. This rearrangement joins TRBV5-1 to TRBJ2-5; tentatively, D is TRBD1 (6 bases). Trimming left V 4 bases short and J 5 bases short, with 21 bases between. Germline values: CDR1 SGHRS, CDR2 YFSETQ. CDR3 size: 16 residues. CDR3 amino acids: CASSISSRGGMETQYF. DNA of the CDR3: TGCGCCAGCAGCATTTCATCTAGAGGGGGTATGGAGACCCAGTACTTC. Full variable domain (remainder filled in from reference TRBV5-1 and TRBJ2-5): KAGVTQTPRYLIKTRGQQVTLSCSPISGHRSVSWYQQTPGQGLQFLFEYFSETQRNKGNFPGRFSGRQFSNSRSEMNVSTLELGDSALYLCASSISSRGGMETQYFGPGTRLLVL.

This clonotype was counted many times. This chain joins TRBV7-3 and TRBJ2-1, with TRBD2 matching 10 bases. This CDR3 comprises 15 residues. The germline CDR1 and CDR2 sequences are SGHTA and FQGTGA. J was trimmed by 6 bases and V by 1 base; bases with no gene match: 3. CDR3 in DNA: TGTGCCAGCAGCTTAATTCTAGCGGGAGTCAATGAGCAGTTCTTC. Protein product: CASSLILAGVNEQFF.

The sample holds many counts of this clonotype. The chain links TRBV19 to TRBJ2-2; D possibly matches TRBD1 or TRBD2 (6 bases each). V was cut by 3 bases and J by 5 bases, with 10 bases left in between. CDR1 and CDR2 (germline): LNHDA, SQIVND (reference sequence). The CDR3 sequence is 14 residues long. CDR3 in amino acids: CASSITGRTGELFF. CDR3 nucleotides: TGTGCCAGTAGTATTACAGGGAGGACCGGGGAGCTGTTTTTT.

This clonotype was picked up many times. The chain recombines TRBV18 with TRBJ1-1, with TRBD1 as a possible D gene (6 bases). Trimming removed 4 bases from V and 4 bases from J, with 19 bases in between. This CDR3 region has 16 residues. Germline V gene sequence: CDR1 KGHSH, CDR2 LQKENI. CDR3 in DNA: TGTGCCAGCTCACTAACCGGGGGCGCGGTCGTCACTGAAGCTTTCTTT. Protein: CASSLTGGAVVTEAFF. The variable domain in full, completed from reference TRBV18 and TRBJ1-1, reads NAGVMQNPRHLVRRRGQEARLRCSPMKGHSHVYWYRQLPEEGLKFMVYLQKENIIDESGMPKERFSAEFPKEGPSILRIQQVVRGDSAAYFCASSLTGGAVVTEAFFGQGTRLTVV.

The table lists this clonotype with many counts. The CDR3 region has the DNA TGTGCCAGCAGCGTTCTAGCGGGGGCCTCAGATACGCAGTATTTT. It encodes CASSVLAGASDTQYF. The J gene is TRBJ2-3, the V gene TRBV9; 10 bases are shared with TRBD2. Germline-derived CDR1 and CDR2 are SGDLS and YYNGEE. Trimming removed 2 bases from V and 4 bases from J; junction bases left unmatched: 4. The CDR3 covers 15 residues. Complete variable domain (other parts from reference TRBV9 and TRBJ2-3): DSGVTQTPKHLITATGQRVTLRCSPRSGDLSVYWYQQSLDQGLQFLIQYYNGEERAKGNILERFSAQQFPDLHSELNLSSLELGDSALYFCASSVLAGASDTQYFGPGTRLTVL.

This clonotype has a count of ten or more. The chain employs TRBV7-2 and TRBJ1-2; the D is unclear. Trimming removed 2 bases from V and 1 base from J, with 11 bases in between. Germline loops: CDR1 SGHTA, CDR2 FQGNSA. The CDR3 consists of 15 residues. As DNA, the CDR3 is TGTGCCAGCAGCTTACGCAGAATTAATAACTATGGCTACACCTTC. Amino acid sequence: CASSLRRINNYGYTF.

This chain uses TRBV14 with TRBJ2-1, with 7 bases that match TRBD2. The germline V gene encodes CDR1 SGHDN and CDR2 FVKESK. V lost 0 bases to trimming and J lost 7 bases; unmatched junction nucleotides: 6. The CDR3 covers 15 residues. CDR3 amino acids: CASSQDWGGVNEQFF. The DNA for the CDR3 is TGTGCCAGCAGCCAAGACTGGGGGGGTGTAAATGAGCAGTTCTTC.

This clonotype was detected many times. V gene TRBV5-5 combines with J gene TRBJ2-1; no definite D call. Germline-derived CDR1 and CDR2 are SGHKS and YYEKEE (reference sequence). The CDR3 runs to 16 residues. V was pared by 1 base and J by 6 bases, with 17 bases between. CDR3 sequence reads: CASSLLSQTVFNEQFF. The CDR3 DNA is TGTGCCAGCAGCTTGTTATCACAAACGGTATTCAATGAGCAGTTCTTC. Full variable domain (remainder filled in from reference TRBV5-5 and TRBJ2-1): DAGVTQSPTHLIKTRGQQVTLRCSPISGHKSVSWYQQVLGQGPQFIFQYYEKEERGRGNFPDRFSARQFPNYSSELNVNALLLGDSALYLCASSLLSQTVFNEQFFGPGTRLTVL.

With regard to this clonotype: This may arise from a read error, as a much more abundant clone is one base away. CDR3 bases: TGTGCCAGCAGTTATCGGTTGGAGGCCGGGGAGCTGTCTTTT. Protein: CASSYRLEAGELSF. V is TRBV6-5 and J is TRBJ2-2, with D possibly matching TRBD2 (5 bases). Germline CDR1 reads MNHEY; CDR2 reads SVGAGI. The length of the CDR3 is 14 residues.

The chain recombines TRBV11-2 with TRBJ2-3, with 8 bases fitting TRBD2. The CDR3 loop spans 14 amino acids. Germline V gene data show CDR1 as SGHAT and CDR2 as FQNNGV. J gave up 9 bases and V 5 bases, and 10 bases lay outside the gene matches. CDR3 coding DNA: TGTGCCAGCAGCGAGGTTGCGGGGGGCTTGACGCAGTATTTT. Translation gives CASSEVAGGLTQYF.

This clonotype was counted many times. The chain combines TRBV12-3 or TRBV12-4 with TRBJ2-3; D is possibly TRBD2 (5 bases). The V end was cut by 0 bases, the J end by 5 bases, with 9 bases between. The CDR3 has 14 residues. CDR3 coding DNA: TGTGCCAGCAGTTTAGCTCCCGGGGTAGATACGCAGTATTTT. Translating it yields CASSLAPGVDTQYF.

As to this clonotype: This is likely an artifact of a read error, given a far larger clone one base away. The genes are TRBV3-2 and TRBJ1-1; the table's D call, TRBD1, was not checked against the DNA. TRBV3-2 corresponds to a pseudogene. The CDR3 spans 15 residues. The CDR3 here is CATSWGTGGNTEASF. CDR3 DNA: TGTGCCACCTCGTGGGGAACGGGCGGGAACACTGAAGCTTCCTTT.

This clonotype was seen a handful of times. V usage is TRBV7-9 and J usage is TRBJ1-2; 9 bases are a match to TRBD1. Looked up from germline, CDR1 is SEHNR and CDR2 is FQNEAQ (reference sequence). The CDR3 sequence is 14 residues long. V gave up 3 bases and J gave up 6 bases; unmatched junction bases: 5. CDR3 amino acids: CASSLGQGLHGYTF. As DNA, the CDR3 is TGTGCCAGCAGCTTGGGACAGGGATTGCATGGCTACACCTTC.

This clonotype appeared many times. CDR3 loop: CASSTGTSGINTGELFF. The CDR3 region has the DNA TGTGCCAGCAGCACCGGGACTAGCGGGATTAACACCGGGGAGCTGTTTTTT. The chain links TRBV11-3 to TRBJ2-2; 13 bases are a match to TRBD2. Looked up from germline, CDR1 is SGHNT and CDR2 is YENEEA. Unmatched junction bases numbered 5, after V lost 5 bases and J lost 2 bases. This CDR3 has 17 amino acids.

This clonotype was seen at least ten times. The rearrangement uses TRBV5-1 and TRBJ2-2; D ambiguous. Germline CDR1 reads SGHRS; CDR2 reads YFSETQ. This CDR3 has 13 amino acids. Trimming removed 4 bases at V and 0 bases at J, with 4 bases between. The CDR3 bases are TGCGCCAGCAGCCAACCGAACACCGGGGAGCTGTTTTTT. This gives the protein CASSQPNTGELFF.

This clonotype was picked up many times. This CDR3 reads CASNLGVSEAFF. CDR3 nucleotides: TGTGCCAGTAACCTGGGGGTATCTGAAGCTTTCTTT. The chain is built from TRBV19 and TRBJ1-1, with D perhaps TRBD1 (5 bases). The CDR3 covers 12 residues. With 7 bases removed from V and 6 bases from J, the gap between germline ends came to 12 bases. Germline lookup yields CDR1 LNHDA and CDR2 SQIVND (reference sequence).